Each of the 2 T cell receptor beta chains below was sequenced from the same sample in a study of cytomegalovirus exposure and HLA in healthy donors. The PCR employed 60 Vbeta primers together with 13 Jbeta primers. The assay was immunoSEQ multiplex PCR, and TCRdb's table has in-frame clones only and misses some. The table has tens of thousands of clones, around 82% seen once. Sequences were obtained from PBMCs. The receptors derive from a male donor in good health and CMV-seronegative.

The chain links TRBV27 to TRBJ2-1; 12 nucleotides agree with TRBD2. The CDR3 extends over 15 amino acids. The V and J ends lost 5 bases and 8 bases, in that order; junction bases with no gene match: 7. In germline, CDR1 is MNHEY, CDR2 SMNVEV (reference sequence). CDR3 DNA sequence: TGTGCCAGCAGTCAACTAGCGGGGGGTGTGGATGAGCAGTTCTTC. Translated: CASSQLAGGVDEQFF.

The V gene is TRBV7-2, the J gene TRBJ2-2, with 8 bases fitting TRBD1. Per germline, CDR1 SGHTA and CDR2 FQGNSA. The CDR3 consists of 15 residues. Trimming cost V 2 bases and J 7 bases; bases outside gene matches: 6. CDR3 residues: CASSLNPGGGGELFF. CDR3 coding DNA: TGTGCCAGCAGCTTAAACCCAGGGGGCGGCGGGGAGCTGTTTTTT.